The clone carrying this T cell receptor (beta chain) showed up just a few times. What it binds is unknown. Peripheral blood, about 10 milliliters per donor, was collected. The data were taken from a study of blood T cells in healthy people across ages. Study-level background: T cells yielded about one barcoded beta molecule per two cells through template switching. Study-wide results and limits: Older age coincided with a roughly linear decline in TCR beta diversity per million T cells.

The authors ran a second PCR of about 7 to 11 cycles using a sample-barcoded 5' primer and a J-beta primer mix. In TCRdb, the 5' RACE reads were re-called with MiXCR into one record per CDR3 protein. The sample has 760,000 or so distinct CDR3 sequences, around 25% seen once. The CDR3 contains 12 residues. Deletions cut 6 bases from V and 4 bases from J, with 9 bases between. Germline CDR1 reads SEHNR; CDR2 reads FQNEAQ (reference sequence). These sequences were also reported in another study, on T cells of mothers and their children. That work states: Healthy Caucasian mothers, a few in number, and their six children were the donors.

The sequenced sample consisted of blood. This TCR was sampled from a boy aged 5-17 years in good health. V usage is TRBV7-9 and J usage is TRBJ2-5, with D possibly being TRBD1 or TRBD2 (5 bases each). The CDR3 region is CASRNGGETQYF. The CDR3 DNA is TGTGCCAGCAGGAATGGGGGAGAGACCCAGTACTTC.